Below are 27 T cell receptor beta chains sequenced from a single sample in a study of cytomegalovirus exposure and HLA in healthy donors. The PCR used 60 Vbeta and 13 Jbeta primers. The table came from immunoSEQ multiplex PCR; TCRdb's copy has only in-frame clones and leaves some out. The table has about 270,000 clones, roughly 70% seen once; the top ten hold roughly 2.4%. Sequenced sample: PBMCs. The receptors were sampled from a female donor in good health and CMV-seronegative.

The J gene is TRBJ2-7, the V gene TRBV18, with 14 bases fitting TRBD2. The CDR3 is 16 residues long. Germline CDR1 is KGHSH and CDR2 is LQKENI. V gave up 4 bases and J gave up 3 bases; unmatched junction bases: 5. CDR3 region: CASSRTSGRTGYEQYF. The CDR3 DNA reads as TGTGCCAGCTCACGGACTAGCGGGAGGACTGGCTACGAGCAGTACTTC.

A few counts support this clone. The V call is TRBV19, the J call TRBJ2-2, with D possibly being TRBD1 (6 bases). V gave up 5 bases and J gave up 4 bases, with 14 bases separating them. The germline gives CDR1 LNHDA, CDR2 SQIVND (reference sequence). This CDR3 comprises 15 residues. CDR3 residues: CASSLRGIGTGELFF. In DNA form, the CDR3 reads TGTGCCAGTAGTCTCAGGGGAATTGGCACCGGGGAGCTGTTTTTT.

V gene TRBV6-5 combines with J gene TRBJ1-1; no firm D call. CDR3 size: 16 residues. The germline V gene has CDR1 MNHEY and CDR2 SVGAGI. V was shortened by 2 bases and J by 4 bases, with 17 bases between the two germline ends. CDR3 DNA sequence: TGTGCCAGCAGTTACCGACCAGGTCCCCCCGGCACTGAAGCTTTCTTT. Its translation is CASSYRPGPPGTEAFF.

The chain couples TRBV7-2 to TRBJ2-3; 10 bases fit TRBD2. This CDR3 comprises 16 residues. Trimming at V came to 0 bases and at J to 1 base, leaving 1 base not matched to a gene. Germline CDR1 reads SGHTA; CDR2 reads FQGNSA. CDR3 in amino acids: CASSLALAGGTDTQYF. DNA of the CDR3: TGTGCCAGCAGCTTAGCCCTAGCGGGAGGCACAGATACGCAGTATTTT.

V gene TRBV29-1 combines with J gene TRBJ2-3; 13 positions agree with TRBD2. Germline CDR1 and CDR2: SQVTM and ANQGSEA. With 6 bases clipped from V and 6 bases from J, the junction kept 6 bases outside the gene matches. This CDR3 has 14 residues. The CDR3 sequence: CSVGKTSGRDTQYF. The CDR3 DNA is TGCAGCGTGGGGAAGACTAGCGGGAGGGATACGCAGTATTTT.

This clone came up once. This rearrangement joins TRBV14 to TRBJ2-1; TRBD1 agrees at 7 bases. V was clipped by 3 bases and J by 10 bases; unmatched bases: 3. CDR3 length: 12 residues. Per germline, CDR1 SGHDN and CDR2 FVKESK. CDR3 sequence reads: CASSQTGFEQFF. The CDR3 DNA follows: TGTGCCAGCAGCCAGACAGGGTTCGAGCAGTTCTTC.

The rearrangement joins TRBV5-1 to TRBJ2-7, with no clear D. CDR1 and CDR2 (germline): SGHRS, YFSETQ. The CDR3 consists of 13 residues. Trimming left V 4 bases short and J 2 bases short, with 10 bases between. The CDR3: CASSRETTYEQYF. CDR3 nucleotides: TGCGCCAGCAGCCGAGAGACAACCTACGAGCAGTACTTC.

As concerns this clone: Other nucleotide sequences in the sample specify the same CDR3. The rearrangement joins TRBV7-2 to TRBJ2-4; 15 nucleotides align to TRBD2. Germline CDR1 and CDR2: SGHTA and FQGNSA. V shed 5 bases and J 3 bases; nucleotides not matched to a gene: 11. The CDR3 extends over 19 amino acids. The DNA of the CDR3 is TGTGCCAGCAGCATCACCGGGACTAGCGGGAGGAGAGGCAAAAACATTCAGTACTTC. It yields the protein CASSITGTSGRRGKNIQYF.

This clone appeared a single time. This chain joins TRBV2 and TRBJ2-5, with 7 bases lining up with TRBD2. Germline V gives CDR1 SNHLY, CDR2 FYNNEI. This CDR3 comprises 15 residues. Unmatched junction bases numbered 11, after V lost 6 bases and J lost 4 bases. CDR3 sequence: CASRQTRTGGETQYF. The DNA for the CDR3 is TGTGCCAGCAGACAGACCCGGACGGGAGGAGAGACCCAGTACTTC.

The CDR3 DNA sequence: TGTGCCAGCAGCCAGGGGAGTTACACTGAAGCTTTCTTT. Translated: CASSQGSYTEAFF. The chain recombines TRBV7-2 with TRBJ1-1; weak D call: TRBD1 (6 bases). This CDR3 contains 13 residues. V lost 5 bases and J lost 3, with 10 bases in between. Germline V CDR1 and CDR2: SGHTA, FQGNSA.

The gene calls are TRBV11-2 and TRBJ2-3, with a tentative D call TRBD2 (5 bases). The CDR3 sequence is 14 residues long. Between the trimmed V and J ends, which lost 5 bases and 5 bases, there was a span of 14 bases. CDR1 and CDR2 (germline): SGHAT, FQNNGV. For the CDR3, the DNA is TGTGCCAGCAGCCCCTTCTACCGGGAAGATACGCAGTATTTT. Its translation: CASSPFYREDTQYF.

This clone was picked up a small number of times. This chain joins TRBV11-3 and TRBJ2-6, with D tentatively TRBD2 (5 bases). CDR3 length: 13 amino acids. Trimming stripped 8 bases from V and 0 bases from J, with 5 bases between. CDR1 and CDR2 from the germline V gene are SGHNT and YENEEA. The CDR3, as DNA: TGTGCCAGCCGGGGCTCTGGGGCCAACGTCCTGACTTTC. The encoded protein is CASRGSGANVLTF.

The chain has TRBV5-4 and TRBJ2-7; 8 nucleotides align to TRBD2. The CDR3 runs to 15 residues. The V gene end was trimmed by 4 bases and the J gene end by 3 bases; junction bases not matched to a gene: 9. Germline V CDR1 and CDR2: SGHNT, YYREEE (reference sequence). CDR3 sequence reads: CASSPLAGRIYEQYF. For the CDR3, the DNA is TGTGCCAGCAGCCCCTTAGCGGGGAGGATCTACGAGCAGTACTTC.

The chain links TRBV27 to TRBJ2-1, with D unclear. Between the trimmed V and J ends, which lost 2 bases and 1 base, there was a span of 12 bases. The CDR3 contains 16 residues. Looked up from germline, CDR1 is MNHEY and CDR2 is SMNVEV (reference sequence). Written as DNA, the CDR3 is TGTGCCAGCAGTTTAAAGCCCTCCCTTTCCTACAATGAGCAGTTCTTC. Encoded protein: CASSLKPSLSYNEQFF.

This clone has a handful of counts. The rearrangement joins TRBV6-4 to TRBJ2-3; TRBD2 matches 10 bases. This CDR3 spans 15 amino acids. Looked up from germline, CDR1 is MRHNA and CDR2 is SNTAGT. V dropped 6 bases and J dropped 3; count of bases not matched to a gene: 6. The CDR3, as DNA: TGTGCCAGCAGCGACGGGACTAGCGATACAGATACGCAGTATTTT. Its translation: CASSDGTSDTDTQYF.

The V and J genes are TRBV2 and TRBJ2-1; TRBD2 agrees at 14 bases. V was clipped by 7 bases and J by 10 bases; unmatched bases: 6. CDR1 SNHLY and CDR2 FYNNEI come from the germline V gene. The CDR3 has 14 residues. CDR3: CASTGLAGGVEQFF. Written as DNA, the CDR3 is TGTGCCAGCACAGGACTAGCGGGAGGTGTGGAGCAGTTCTTC.

This clone was detected a few times. The V and J genes are TRBV9 and TRBJ2-2; tentative D call: TRBD2 (6 bases). V was shortened by 3 bases and J by 5 bases, with 8 bases between the two germline ends. There are 13 residues in the CDR3. Per the germline V gene, CDR1 is SGDLS and CDR2 is YYNGEE. Here the CDR3 reads CASSELATGELFF. The DNA for the CDR3 is TGTGCCAGCAGCGAGCTAGCGACCGGGGAGCTGTTTTTT.

This chain links TRBV15 with TRBJ1-4, with unresolved D. The V and J ends lost 0 bases and 0 bases respectively, with 5 bases between them. The CDR3 is 15 amino acids. Germline V lookup: CDR1 LNHNV, CDR2 YYDKDF (reference sequence). CDR3 bases: TGTGCCACCAGCAGAGACCTTGCAACTAATGAAAAACTGTTTTTT. Its protein is CATSRDLATNEKLFF.

This chain uses TRBV28 with TRBJ2-1, with TRBD1 matching over 9 bases. The germline gives CDR1 MDHEN, CDR2 SYDVKM. The V segment lost 6 bases and the J segment 10 bases; nucleotides outside the gene matches: 4. There are 12 residues in the CDR3. The CDR3 sequence is CASRGQGSEQFF. DNA for the CDR3: TGTGCCAGCAGGGGACAGGGCAGCGAGCAGTTCTTC. The entire variable domain, with the rest obtained from reference TRBV28 and TRBJ2-1, is as follows: DVKVTQSSRYLVKRTGEKVFLECVQDMDHENMFWYRQDPGLGLRLIYFSYDVKMKEKGDIPEGYSVSREKKERFSLILESASTNQTSMYLCASRGQGSEQFFGPGTRLTVL.

This sequence joins TRBV11-3 and TRBJ2-5, with D unclear. The CDR3 extends over 13 amino acids. From germline, CDR1 is SGHNT and CDR2 YENEEA. V shed 1 base and J shed 5 bases, with 8 bases lying between them. This chain's CDR3 is CASSLGVRETQYF. CDR3 DNA sequence: TGTGCCAGCAGCTTAGGAGTTCGGGAGACCCAGTACTTC.

The V call is TRBV30, the J call TRBJ1-3, with TRBD1 matching 10 bases. From germline, CDR1 is GTSNPN and CDR2 SVGIG (reference sequence). V trimming: 5 bases; J trimming: 2 bases; junction bases outside the gene matches: 3. The CDR3 contains 14 residues. The CDR3 nucleotides are TGTGCCTGGGTAGGACAGGGGGCTGGAAACACCATATATTTT. Its translation: CAWVGQGAGNTIYF.

The genes are TRBV10-1 and TRBJ2-3, with D perhaps TRBD2 (6 bases). CDR1 and CDR2 (germline): WNHNN, SYGVQD (reference sequence). The CDR3 is 13 amino acids. Trimming stripped 6 bases from V and 4 bases from J, with 11 bases between. This chain's CDR3 is CASSDGGSDTQYF. CDR3 DNA sequence: TGCGCCAGCAGCGATGGGGGGTCAGATACGCAGTATTTT.

This clone was seen more than once but under ten times. This chain links TRBV4-1 with TRBJ2-1; the D gene is possibly TRBD1 (7 bases). Per germline, CDR1 MGHRA and CDR2 YSYEKL. The CDR3 totals 13 residues. Between the trimmed V and J ends, which lost 5 bases and 8 bases, there was a span of 13 bases. CDR3 DNA: TGCGCCAGCAGCATGCCAGGGGGGTATGAGCAGTTCTTC. Translation: CASSMPGGYEQFF.

The table lists this clone with a count of one. The chain recombines TRBV7-9 with TRBJ1-4, with a weak D call TRBD1 (6 bases). The CDR3 extends over 14 amino acids. Trimming stripped 4 bases from V and 7 bases from J, with 13 bases between. Germline CDR1 is SEHNR and CDR2 is FQNEAQ (reference sequence). CDR3 nucleotide sequence: TGTGCCAGCAGCTACAGGGTGGATGGTGAAAAACTGTTTTTT. Residues: CASSYRVDGEKLFF. The complete variable domain, with remaining parts taken from reference TRBV7-9 and TRBJ1-4, reads DTGVSQNPRHKITKRGQNVTFRCDPISEHNRLYWYRQTLGQGPEFLTYFQNEAQLEKSRLLSDRFSAERPKGSFSTLEIQRTEQGDSAMYLCASSYRVDGEKLFFGSGTQLSVL.

This clone showed up just a few times. This sequence joins TRBV7-9 and TRBJ2-5; the D gene is possibly TRBD1 (6 bases). This CDR3 is built from 14 residues. The V gene's germline CDR1 is SEHNR and CDR2 FQNEAQ (reference sequence). The V gene lost 1 base and the J gene lost 6 bases, with 12 bases spanning the gap. CDR3 DNA: TGTGCCAGCAGCTTAGAACAGGGAAAGAAGACCCAGTACTTC. Protein sequence: CASSLEQGKKTQYF.

The chain is built from TRBV5-6 and TRBJ2-5; TRBD1 matches 10 bases. The CDR3 spans 17 residues. Germline V gene sequence: CDR1 SGHDT, CDR2 YYEEEE. V lost 0 bases to trimming and J lost 0 bases; unmatched junction nucleotides: 5. The CDR3 coding sequence is TGTGCCAGCAGCTTGGCCACGGGACAGGGGTACCAAGAGACCCAGTACTTC. Protein product: CASSLATGQGYQETQYF.

The V gene is TRBV27, the J gene TRBJ2-7, with D possibly matching TRBD2 (5 bases). Germline V gene data show CDR1 as MNHEY and CDR2 as SMNVEV (reference sequence). V was cut by 2 bases and J by 7 bases, with 9 bases left in between. The CDR3 length is 12 residues. The DNA of the CDR3 is TGTGCCAGCAGTTTAGGGTCGGGGGAGCAGTACTTC. It translates to CASSLGSGEQYF.